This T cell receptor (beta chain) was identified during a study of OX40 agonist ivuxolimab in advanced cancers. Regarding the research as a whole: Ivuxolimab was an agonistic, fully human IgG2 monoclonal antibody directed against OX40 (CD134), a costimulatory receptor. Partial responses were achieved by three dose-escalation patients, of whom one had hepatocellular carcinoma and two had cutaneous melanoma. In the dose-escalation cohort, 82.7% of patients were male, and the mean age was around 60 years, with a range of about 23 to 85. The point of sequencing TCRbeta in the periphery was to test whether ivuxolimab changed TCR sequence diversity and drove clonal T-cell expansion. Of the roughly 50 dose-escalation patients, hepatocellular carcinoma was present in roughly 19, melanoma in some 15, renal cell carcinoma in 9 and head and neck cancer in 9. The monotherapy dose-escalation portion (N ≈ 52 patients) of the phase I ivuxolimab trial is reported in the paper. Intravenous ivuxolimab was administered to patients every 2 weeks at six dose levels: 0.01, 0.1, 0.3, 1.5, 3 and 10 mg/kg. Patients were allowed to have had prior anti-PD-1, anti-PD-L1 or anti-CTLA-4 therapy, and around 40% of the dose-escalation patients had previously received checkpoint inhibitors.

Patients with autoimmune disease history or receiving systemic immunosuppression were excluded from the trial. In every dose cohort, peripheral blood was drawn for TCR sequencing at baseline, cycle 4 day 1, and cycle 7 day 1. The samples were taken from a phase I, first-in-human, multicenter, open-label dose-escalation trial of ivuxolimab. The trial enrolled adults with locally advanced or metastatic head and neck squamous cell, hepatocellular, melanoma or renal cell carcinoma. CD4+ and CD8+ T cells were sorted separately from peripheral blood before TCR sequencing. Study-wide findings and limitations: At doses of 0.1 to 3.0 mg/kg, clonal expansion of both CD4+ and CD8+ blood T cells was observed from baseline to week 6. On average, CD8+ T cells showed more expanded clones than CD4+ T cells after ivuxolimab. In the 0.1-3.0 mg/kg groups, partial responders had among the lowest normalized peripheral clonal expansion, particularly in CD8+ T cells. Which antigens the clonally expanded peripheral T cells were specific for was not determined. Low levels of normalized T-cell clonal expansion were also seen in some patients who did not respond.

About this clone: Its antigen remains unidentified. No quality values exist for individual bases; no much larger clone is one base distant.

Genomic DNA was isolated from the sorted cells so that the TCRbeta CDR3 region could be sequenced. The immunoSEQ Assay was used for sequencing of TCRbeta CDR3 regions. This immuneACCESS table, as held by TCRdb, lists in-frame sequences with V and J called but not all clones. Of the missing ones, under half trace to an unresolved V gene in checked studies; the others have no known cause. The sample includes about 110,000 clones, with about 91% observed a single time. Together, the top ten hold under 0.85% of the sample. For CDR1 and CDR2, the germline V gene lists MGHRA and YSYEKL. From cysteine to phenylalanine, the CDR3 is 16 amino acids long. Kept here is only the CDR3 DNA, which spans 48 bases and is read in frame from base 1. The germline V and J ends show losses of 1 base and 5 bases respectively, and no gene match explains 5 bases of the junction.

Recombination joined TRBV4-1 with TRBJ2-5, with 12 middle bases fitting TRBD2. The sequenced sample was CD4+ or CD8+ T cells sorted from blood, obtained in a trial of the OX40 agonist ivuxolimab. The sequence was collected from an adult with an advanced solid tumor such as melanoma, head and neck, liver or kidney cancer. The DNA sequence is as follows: TGCGCCAGCAGCCAAGCTAGCGGGGGGGCAAGGGAGACCCAGTACTTC. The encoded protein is CASSQASGGARETQYF.